What follows are 2 T cell receptor beta chains derived from one specimen sequenced in a study of cytomegalovirus exposure and HLA in healthy donors. Vbeta (60) and Jbeta (13) primers were used in the PCR. Data came from immunoSEQ multiplex PCR; TCRdb stores just in-frame clones and leaves some out. The top ten hold roughly 3.9% of the sample, which has about 37,000 clones, about 70% seen once. The sequenced material came from PBMCs. These receptors were obtained from a middle-aged man in good health and CMV-seronegative.

The chain carries TRBV7-8 and TRBJ1-1; D gene uncertain. CDR1 and CDR2 (germline): SGHVS, FQNEAQ. The CDR3 sequence is 15 residues long. V was cut by 5 bases and J by 6 bases, with 19 bases left in between. This chain's CDR3 is CASSPTSISTAEAFF. The DNA for the CDR3 is TGTGCCAGCAGCCCCACGTCAATCTCAACGGCTGAAGCTTTCTTT.

The chain carries TRBV10-3 and TRBJ1-2, with a weak D call TRBD1 (6 bases). Germline V lookup: CDR1 ENHRY, CDR2 SYGVKD. CDR3 length equals 14 residues. V was pared by 2 bases and J by 3 bases, with 10 bases between. CDR3 residues: CAISEPPGDYGYTF. The CDR3 coding sequence is TGTGCCATCAGTGAGCCCCCAGGGGACTATGGCTACACCTTC.